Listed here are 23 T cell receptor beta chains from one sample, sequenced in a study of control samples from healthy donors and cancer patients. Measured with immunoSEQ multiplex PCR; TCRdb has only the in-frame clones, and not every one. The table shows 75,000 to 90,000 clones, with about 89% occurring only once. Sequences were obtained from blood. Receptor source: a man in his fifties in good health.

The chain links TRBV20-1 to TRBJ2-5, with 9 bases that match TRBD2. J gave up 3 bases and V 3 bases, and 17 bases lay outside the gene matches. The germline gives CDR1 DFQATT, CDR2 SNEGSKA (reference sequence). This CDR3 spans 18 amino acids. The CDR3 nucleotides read TGCAGTGCTAGTGCTCCAGGGAGCGGGGGGATGGGAGAAGAGACCCAGTACTTC. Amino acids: CSASAPGSGGMGEETQYF.

CDR3 sequence: CAISEGRGAYEQYF. The CDR3 bases are TGTGCCATCAGTGAGGGACGGGGAGCCTACGAGCAGTACTTC. This sequence joins TRBV10-3 and TRBJ2-7, with D perhaps TRBD2 (5 bases). Trimming pared 2 bases from V and 2 bases from J, leaving 10 bases between. The V gene's germline CDR1 is ENHRY and CDR2 SYGVKD. The CDR3 spans 14 residues.

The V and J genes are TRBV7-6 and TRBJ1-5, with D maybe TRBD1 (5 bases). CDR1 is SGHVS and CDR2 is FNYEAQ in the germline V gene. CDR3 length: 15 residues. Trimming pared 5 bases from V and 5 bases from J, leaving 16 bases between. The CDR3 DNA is TGTGCCAGCAGCCCCGAAGCTGCAGGGTATCAGCCCCAGCATTTT. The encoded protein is CASSPEAAGYQPQHF.

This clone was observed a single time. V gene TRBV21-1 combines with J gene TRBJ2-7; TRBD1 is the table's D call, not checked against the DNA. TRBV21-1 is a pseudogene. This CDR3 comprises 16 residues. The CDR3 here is CASSKERGTGHYEQYF. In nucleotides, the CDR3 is TGTGCCAGCAGCAAAGAGAGGGGGACAGGGCATTACGAGCAGTACTTC.

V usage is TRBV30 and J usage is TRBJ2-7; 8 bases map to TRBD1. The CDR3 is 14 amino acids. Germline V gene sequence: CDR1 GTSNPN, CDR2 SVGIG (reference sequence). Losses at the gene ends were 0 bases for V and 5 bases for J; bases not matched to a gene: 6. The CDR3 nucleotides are TGTGCCTGGAGTGTGGGCAGGGGGCGGGACGAGCAGTACTTC. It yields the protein CAWSVGRGRDEQYF.

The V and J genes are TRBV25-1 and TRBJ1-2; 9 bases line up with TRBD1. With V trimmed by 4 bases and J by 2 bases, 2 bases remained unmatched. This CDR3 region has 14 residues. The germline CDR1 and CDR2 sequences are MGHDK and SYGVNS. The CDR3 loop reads CASSGTGANYGYTF. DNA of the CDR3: TGTGCCAGCAGTGGGACAGGGGCAAACTATGGCTACACCTTC.

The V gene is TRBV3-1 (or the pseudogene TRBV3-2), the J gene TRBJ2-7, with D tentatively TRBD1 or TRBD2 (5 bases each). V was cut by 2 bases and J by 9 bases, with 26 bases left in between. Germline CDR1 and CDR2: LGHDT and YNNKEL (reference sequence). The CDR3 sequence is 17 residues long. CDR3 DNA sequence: TGTGCCAGCAGCCAAAACCCCGCCGGGGCCCGACCTACGTCGCAGTACTTC. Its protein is CASSQNPAGARPTSQYF.

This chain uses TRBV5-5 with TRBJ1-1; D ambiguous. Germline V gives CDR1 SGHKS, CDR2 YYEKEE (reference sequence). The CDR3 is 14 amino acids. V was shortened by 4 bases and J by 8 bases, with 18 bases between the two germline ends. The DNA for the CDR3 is TGTGCCAGCAGCGCCGGGCCGGCCAACTACGAAGCTTTCTTT. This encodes CASSAGPANYEAFF.

CDR3 amino acids: CSVGTGQLSGANVLTF. The CDR3 DNA reads as TGCAGCGTTGGGACAGGACAACTCTCTGGGGCCAACGTCCTGACTTTC. J is TRBJ2-6 and V is TRBV29-1; 7 bases agree with TRBD1. The CDR3 sequence is 16 residues long. CDR1 and CDR2 (germline): SQVTM, ANQGSEA. J was trimmed by 0 bases and V by 4 bases; bases with no gene match: 6.

The DNA for the CDR3 is TGTGCCAGTAGTCCCGCGACAGGGGGGGCCGGGGAGCTGTTTTTT. Protein product: CASSPATGGAGELFF. This chain connects TRBV19 to TRBJ2-2; 9 bases agree with TRBD1. Germline V gives CDR1 LNHDA, CDR2 SQIVND (reference sequence). The CDR3 runs 15 residues. With V trimmed by 5 bases and J by 6 bases, 7 bases remained unmatched.

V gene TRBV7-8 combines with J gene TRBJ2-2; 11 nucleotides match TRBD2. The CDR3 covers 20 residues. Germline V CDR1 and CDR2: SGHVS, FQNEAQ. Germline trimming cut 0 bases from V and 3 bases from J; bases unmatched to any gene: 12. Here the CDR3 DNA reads TGTGCCAGCAGCTTAGCGAGGATAGCGGGGGGGTCCCGGGACACCGGGGAGCTGTTTTTT. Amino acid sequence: CASSLARIAGGSRDTGELFF.

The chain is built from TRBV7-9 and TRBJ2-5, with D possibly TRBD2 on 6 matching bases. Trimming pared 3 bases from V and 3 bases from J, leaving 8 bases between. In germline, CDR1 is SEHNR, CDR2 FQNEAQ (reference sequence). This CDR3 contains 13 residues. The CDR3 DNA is TGTGCCAGCAGCTTCGGAGGGGAAGAGACCCAGTACTTC. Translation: CASSFGGEETQYF.

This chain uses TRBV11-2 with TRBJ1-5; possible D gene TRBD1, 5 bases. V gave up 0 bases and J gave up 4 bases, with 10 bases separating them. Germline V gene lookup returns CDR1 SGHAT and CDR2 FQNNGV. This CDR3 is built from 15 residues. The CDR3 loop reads CASSLDRDPNQPQHF. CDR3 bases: TGTGCCAGCAGCTTAGACAGGGACCCTAATCAGCCCCAGCATTTT.

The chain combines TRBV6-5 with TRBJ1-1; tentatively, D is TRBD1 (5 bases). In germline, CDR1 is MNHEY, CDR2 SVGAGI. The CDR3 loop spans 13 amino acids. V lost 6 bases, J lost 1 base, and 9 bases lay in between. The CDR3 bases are TGTGCCAGCAGGGTGACAGCGAACACTGAAGCTTTCTTT. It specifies CASRVTANTEAFF.

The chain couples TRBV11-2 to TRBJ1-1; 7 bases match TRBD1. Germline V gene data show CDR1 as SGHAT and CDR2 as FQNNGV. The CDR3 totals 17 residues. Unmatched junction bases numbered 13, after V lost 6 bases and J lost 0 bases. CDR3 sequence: CASRRPGQRFMNTEAFF. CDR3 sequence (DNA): TGTGCCAGCAGGAGACCGGGACAGCGATTTATGAACACTGAAGCTTTCTTT.

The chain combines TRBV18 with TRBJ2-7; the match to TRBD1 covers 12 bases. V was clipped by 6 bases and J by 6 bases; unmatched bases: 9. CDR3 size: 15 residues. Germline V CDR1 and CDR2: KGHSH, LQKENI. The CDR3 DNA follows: TGTGCCAGCTCCCAGAAGGGACAGGGGGCCGGCGAGCAGTACTTC. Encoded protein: CASSQKGQGAGEQYF.

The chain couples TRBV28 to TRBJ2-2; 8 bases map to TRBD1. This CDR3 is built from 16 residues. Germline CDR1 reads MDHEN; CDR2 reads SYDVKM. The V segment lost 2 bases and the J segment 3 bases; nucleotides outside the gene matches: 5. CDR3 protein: CASSLTRGPHTGELFF. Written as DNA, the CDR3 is TGTGCCAGCAGTTTAACCAGGGGGCCTCACACCGGGGAGCTGTTTTTT.

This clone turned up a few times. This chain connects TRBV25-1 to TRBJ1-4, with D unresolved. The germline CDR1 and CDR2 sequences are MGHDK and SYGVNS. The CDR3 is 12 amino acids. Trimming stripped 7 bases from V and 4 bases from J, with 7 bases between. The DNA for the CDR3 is TGTGCCAGCACCCTCAATAATGAAAAACTGTTTTTT. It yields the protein CASTLNNEKLFF.

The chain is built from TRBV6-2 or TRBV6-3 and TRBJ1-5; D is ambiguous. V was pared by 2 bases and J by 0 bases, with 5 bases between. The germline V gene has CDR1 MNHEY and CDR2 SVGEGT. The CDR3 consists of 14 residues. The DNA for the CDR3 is TGTGCCAGCAGTTACCGGAATAGCAATCAGCCCCAGCATTTT. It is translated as CASSYRNSNQPQHF.

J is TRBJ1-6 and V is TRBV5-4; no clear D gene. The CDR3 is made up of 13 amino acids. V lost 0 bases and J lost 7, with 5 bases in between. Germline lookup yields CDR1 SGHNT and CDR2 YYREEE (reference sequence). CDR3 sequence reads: CASSLARNSPLHF. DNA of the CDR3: TGTGCCAGCAGCTTGGCCAGGAATTCACCCCTCCACTTT.

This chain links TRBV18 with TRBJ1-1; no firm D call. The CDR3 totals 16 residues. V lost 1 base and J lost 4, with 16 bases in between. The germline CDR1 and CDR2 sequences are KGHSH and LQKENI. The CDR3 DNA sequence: TGTGCCAGCTCACCACGTGGATGGTATGAAGCCACTGAAGCTTTCTTT. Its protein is CASSPRGWYEATEAFF. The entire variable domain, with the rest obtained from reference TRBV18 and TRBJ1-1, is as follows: NAGVMQNPRHLVRRRGQEARLRCSPMKGHSHVYWYRQLPEEGLKFMVYLQKENIIDESGMPKERFSAEFPKEGPSILRIQQVVRGDSAAYFCASSPRGWYEATEAFFGQGTRLTVV.

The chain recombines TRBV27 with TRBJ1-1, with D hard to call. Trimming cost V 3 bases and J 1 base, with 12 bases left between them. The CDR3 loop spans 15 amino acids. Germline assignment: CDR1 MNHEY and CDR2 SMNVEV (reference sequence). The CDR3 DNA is TGTGCCAGCAGTTTCTTAGGCTACGAGAACACTGAAGCTTTCTTT. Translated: CASSFLGYENTEAFF.

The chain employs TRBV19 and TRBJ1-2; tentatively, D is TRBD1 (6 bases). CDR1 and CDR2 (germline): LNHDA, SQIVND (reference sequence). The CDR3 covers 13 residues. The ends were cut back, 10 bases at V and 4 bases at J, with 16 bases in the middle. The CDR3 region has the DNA TGTGCCACTAGGGGGACCGGCGCCTATGGCTACACCTTC. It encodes CATRGTGAYGYTF. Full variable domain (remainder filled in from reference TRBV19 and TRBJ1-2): DGGITQSPKYLFRKEGQNVTLSCEQNLNHDAMYWYRQDPGQGLRLIYYSQIVNDFQKGDIAEGYSVSREKKESFPLTVTSAQKNPTAFYLCATRGTGAYGYTFGSGTRLTVV.